These 14 T cell receptor beta chains originate from one sample sequenced in a study of vaccination effects on CD4 cells after COVID-19. Peptide-pool stimulation followed by sequencing identified expanded antigen-specific CD4+ clonotypes in the ViraFEST assay. At the end of 9 to 11 days of culture, CD4+ T cells were isolated. Previously uninfected by SARS-CoV-2, the vaccine recipients also showed negative nucleocapsid antibodies. Some clones are missing from TCRdb's copy, which holds only in-frame ones; the method was immunoSEQ multiplex PCR. The table lists tens of thousands of clones, 65% to 85% of them singletons. The antigens these receptors bind are not known. This material consisted of CD4+ T cells from PBMCs cultured with HCoV-NL63 spike peptides, taken before COVID-19 vaccination. Receptors originate from a human donor who received a COVID-19 vaccine.

There are a few counts of this clone. This sequence joins TRBV5-8 and TRBJ2-2; possibly TRBD2 for D (5 bases). The CDR3 has 18 amino acids. V dropped 1 base and J dropped 1 base, with 17 bases sitting between them. Per germline, CDR1 SGHTS and CDR2 YDEGEE. For the CDR3, the DNA is TGTGCCAGCAGCTTGTTCCCATTAGCGTACCGGAACACCGGGGAGCTGTTTTTT. Translating it yields CASSLFPLAYRNTGELFF.

The CDR3: CASSPDRGLNTIYF. CDR3 coding DNA: TGTGCCAGCTCACCGGACAGGGGGTTGAACACCATATATTTT. V and J are TRBV18 and TRBJ1-3, with TRBD1 matching over 10 bases. The germline V gene has CDR1 KGHSH and CDR2 LQKENI. V lost 3 bases, J lost 7 bases, and 3 bases stayed unmatched. There are 14 residues in the CDR3.

The chain links TRBV27 to TRBJ2-6; a possible D gene is TRBD1 (6 bases). The V end lost 4 bases, the J end lost 2 bases, and 12 bases lay between the germline ends. Germline lookup yields CDR1 MNHEY and CDR2 SMNVEV (reference sequence). The CDR3 is made up of 16 amino acids. This chain's CDR3 is CASSSIQGTGANVLTF. The CDR3 DNA reads as TGTGCCAGCAGTTCTATACAGGGAACTGGGGCCAACGTCCTGACTTTC.

The chain links TRBV6-4 to TRBJ1-4; D call uncertain. CDR1 and CDR2 from the germline V gene are MRHNA and SNTAGT. Trimming cost V 5 bases and J 0 bases, with 16 bases left between them. CDR3 length equals 17 residues. CDR3: CASSLADLATTNEKLFF. The CDR3 region has the DNA TGTGCCAGCAGTTTAGCAGATTTGGCGACAACTAATGAAAAACTGTTTTTT.

The chain carries TRBV5-1 and TRBJ2-7; 9 bases match TRBD2. V dropped 4 bases and J dropped 2; count of bases not matched to a gene: 7. Germline V gene lookup returns CDR1 SGHRS and CDR2 YFSETQ. The length of the CDR3 is 15 residues. CDR3 amino acids: CASSPGSGGPYEQYV. CDR3 in DNA: TGCGCCAGCAGCCCAGGTAGCGGGGGTCCCTACGAGCAGTACGTC.

The gene calls are TRBV5-1 and TRBJ1-1, with TRBD1 identical over 9 bases. CDR1 is SGHRS, CDR2 YFSETQ, per germline. CDR3 length: 16 amino acids. The ends lost 3 bases at V and 0 bases at J; junction bases unmatched: 6. The DNA for the CDR3 is TGCGCCAGCAGCTGGGGACAGGGCCGGGTGAACACTGAAGCTTTCTTT. Translated: CASSWGQGRVNTEAFF.

This clone was counted a few times. This chain joins TRBV6-2 or TRBV6-3 and TRBJ2-1; 15 bases match TRBD2. The CDR3 is 19 amino acids. Germline V lookup: CDR1 MNHEY, CDR2 SVGEGT. Unmatched junction bases numbered 15, after V lost 5 bases and J lost 7 bases. Here the CDR3 DNA reads TGTGCCAGCAGTCCAAAACTAGGAGGACTAGCGGGGGGGGATAATGAGCAGTTCTTC. Translated, it gives CASSPKLGGLAGGDNEQFF.

The genes are TRBV6-5 and TRBJ1-5; TRBD1 matches at 7 bases. Germline lookup yields CDR1 MNHEY and CDR2 SVGAGI. The CDR3 is 15 residues long. With 0 bases clipped from V and 4 bases from J, the junction kept 3 bases outside the gene matches. The CDR3 is CASSYSSTGNQPQHF. Written as DNA, the CDR3 is TGTGCCAGCAGTTACTCGTCGACAGGGAATCAGCCCCAGCATTTT.

This rearrangement joins TRBV28 to TRBJ1-2; the D is unclear. The CDR3 length is 11 residues. Trimming pared 3 bases from V and 8 bases from J, leaving 7 bases between. Germline CDR1 reads MDHEN; CDR2 reads SYDVKM. The CDR3 here is CASSFWGGYTF. The CDR3 nucleotides are TGTGCCAGCAGTTTTTGGGGAGGCTACACCTTC.

This clone occurred a few times. CDR3 DNA: TGCGCCAGCAGCTCAGGACCGGCCGACTATGGCTACACCTTC. Its protein is CASSSGPADYGYTF. The chain recombines TRBV5-1 with TRBJ1-2, with no clear D. Trimming took 3 bases from V and 3 from J, leaving 12 bases between them. Per germline, CDR1 SGHRS and CDR2 YFSETQ. The CDR3 is 14 amino acids.

As DNA, the CDR3 is TGTGCCAGCAGCCCGGGGAATGGAGGGGGCTTGTACGAGCAGTACGTC. Translation: CASSPGNGGGLYEQYV. V and J are TRBV3-1 (or the pseudogene TRBV3-2) and TRBJ2-7, with D perhaps matching TRBD1 (7 bases). This CDR3 is 16 amino acids long. Trimming took off 4 bases at V and 4 bases at J, with 20 bases between the two ends. Germline CDR1 LGHDT, CDR2 YNNKEL (reference sequence).

The chain links TRBV28 to TRBJ2-1; D uncertain. Germline V lookup: CDR1 MDHEN, CDR2 SYDVKM. The CDR3 contains 17 residues. With 9 bases removed from V and 0 bases from J, the gap between germline ends came to 21 bases. CDR3: CARTGPPQIFSYNEQFF. Written as DNA, the CDR3 is TGTGCCAGGACCGGACCACCTCAGATATTCTCCTACAATGAGCAGTTCTTC.

V usage is TRBV11-2 and J usage is TRBJ1-1, with D unclear. Germline CDR1 reads SGHAT; CDR2 reads FQNNGV. V was trimmed by 5 bases and J by 2 bases, leaving 6 bases between them. The CDR3 is 12 residues long. CDR3 coding DNA: TGTGCCAGCAGCCGCCCTAACACTGAAGCTTTCTTT. Encoded protein: CASSRPNTEAFF. The full variable domain, completed using reference TRBV11-2 and TRBJ1-1, is EAGVAQSPRYKIIEKRQSVAFWCNPISGHATLYWYQQILGQGPKLLIQFQNNGVVDDSQLPKDRFSAERLKGVDSTLKIQPAKLEDSAVYLCASSRPNTEAFFGQGTRLTVV.

This clone occurred a few times. The chain carries TRBV30 and TRBJ1-1; D gene unclear. The CDR3 sequence is 14 residues long. V was pared by 4 bases and J by 3 bases, with 15 bases between. Germline lookup yields CDR1 GTSNPN and CDR2 SVGIG (reference sequence). In DNA, the CDR3 is TGTGCCTGGAAATTCAAGGGATCGTACACTGAAGCTTTCTTT. Translating gives CAWKFKGSYTEAFF.